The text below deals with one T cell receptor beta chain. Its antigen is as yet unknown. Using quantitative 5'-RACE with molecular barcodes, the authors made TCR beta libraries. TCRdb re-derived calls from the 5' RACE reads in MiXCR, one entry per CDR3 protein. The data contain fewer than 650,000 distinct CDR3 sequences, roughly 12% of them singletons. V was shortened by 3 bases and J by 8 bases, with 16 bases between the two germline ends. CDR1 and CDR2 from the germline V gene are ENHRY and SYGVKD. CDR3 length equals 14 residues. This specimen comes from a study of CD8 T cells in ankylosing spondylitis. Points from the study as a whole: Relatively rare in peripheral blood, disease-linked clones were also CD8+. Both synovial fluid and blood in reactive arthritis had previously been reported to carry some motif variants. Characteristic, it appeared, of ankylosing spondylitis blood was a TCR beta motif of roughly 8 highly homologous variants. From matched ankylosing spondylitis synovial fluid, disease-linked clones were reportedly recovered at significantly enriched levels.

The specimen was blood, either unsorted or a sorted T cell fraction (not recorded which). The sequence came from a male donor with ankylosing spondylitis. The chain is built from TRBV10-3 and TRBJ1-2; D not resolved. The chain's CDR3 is CAISDLLGVLGYTF. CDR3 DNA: TGTGCCATCAGTGACCTACTTGGTGTTTTAGGCTACACCTTC.